This T cell receptor (beta chain) appears in the sequencing data of a study of post-analysis software for immune sequencing data. The TCR beta cDNA libraries contained unique molecular identifiers. A few hundred thousand cDNA molecules came from about 1 to 10 million T cells. Via MiXCR, TCRdb re-called the PCR reads, giving one row per CDR3 protein. In the table there are fewer than 850,000 distinct CDR3 sequences, less than 35% of which are singletons. About this clonotype: Its antigen is undetermined.

CDR3 length: 14 residues. V lost 1 base to trimming and J lost 4 bases, with 13 bases between them. The germline V gene encodes CDR1 DFQATT and CDR2 SNEGSKA (reference sequence). Study-wide findings and caveats: Significantly decreased normalized Chao1 diversity was recorded for multiple sclerosis patients relative to controls. By F measure, strong co-clustering occurred among samples prepared in the same batch. Among 5 or 6 TRBV segments more frequent in patients than controls were TRBV5-6, TRBV5-1 and TRBV20-1.

Sequences were obtained from blood. V and J are TRBV20-1 and TRBJ1-1; D possibly corresponds to TRBD1 (6 bases). The receptor was derived from a girl aged 5-17 years with multiple sclerosis. In DNA, the CDR3 is TGCAGTGCTAGAGTCTACAGGGTTGGCACTGAAGCTTTCTTT. Its protein is CSARVYRVGTEAFF.